This passage covers 29 T cell receptor beta chains from one sample sequenced in a study of shared clonotypes between healthy human individuals. Libraries were prepared by immunoSEQ multiplex PCR; TCRdb keeps only in-frame clonotypes and omits some of them. The sample has 2 million to 2.5 million clones; almost 96% are singletons. Sequenced sample: naive CD4+ T cells sorted from blood. Subset reported: CD45RA+ positively selected. These receptors originate from a man younger than 30 in good health.

The chain employs TRBV29-1 and TRBJ2-7; D perhaps matches TRBD1 (6 bases). Trimming shortened V by 5 bases and J by 5 bases, and 13 bases separated the two germline ends. Germline CDR1 is SQVTM and CDR2 is ANQGSEA. CDR3 size: 12 residues. As DNA, the CDR3 is TGCAGCGTTACTCAGGGGAGCGACGAGCAGTACTTC. Protein sequence: CSVTQGSDEQYF.

The rearrangement links TRBV27 to TRBJ2-4; D tentatively fits TRBD1 or TRBD2 (5 bases each). V lost 6 bases and J lost 5, with 11 bases in between. Germline CDR1 is MNHEY and CDR2 is SMNVEV (reference sequence). The CDR3 spans 13 residues. The DNA of the CDR3 is TGTGCCAGCAGACTCATGGGACAAAACATTCAGTACTTC. It translates to CASRLMGQNIQYF.

The sample holds one count of this clone. This chain joins TRBV25-1 and TRBJ1-2, with D hard to call. The CDR3 length is 12 residues. The V end was cut by 3 bases, the J end by 14 bases, with 16 bases between. The germline V gene encodes CDR1 MGHDK and CDR2 SYGVNS. The CDR3 reads CASSDPSRFLTF. The CDR3 DNA sequence: TGTGCCAGCAGTGACCCGTCAAGGTTCCTAACCTTC.

This rearrangement joins TRBV5-1 to TRBJ2-1; D is undetermined. In germline, CDR1 is SGHRS, CDR2 YFSETQ. This CDR3 is built from 15 residues. V was shortened by 0 bases and J by 5 bases, with 12 bases between the two germline ends. CDR3: CASSLGSTRDNEQFF. The CDR3 bases are TGCGCCAGCAGCTTGGGCTCGACCCGCGACAATGAGCAGTTCTTC. Looking up the rest from reference TRBV5-1 and TRBJ2-1 gives the full variable domain: KAGVTQTPRYLIKTRGQQVTLSCSPISGHRSVSWYQQTPGQGLQFLFEYFSETQRNKGNFPGRFSGRQFSNSRSEMNVSTLELGDSALYLCASSLGSTRDNEQFFGPGTRLTVL.

The chain uses TRBV18 and TRBJ1-1, with D perhaps TRBD1 (6 bases). The CDR3 runs 15 residues. The V end was cut by 6 bases, the J end by 1 base, with 15 bases between. The V gene's germline CDR1 is KGHSH and CDR2 LQKENI. The CDR3 DNA reads as TGTGCCAGCTCGCGGCTCCGGGACAAGAACACTGAAGCTTTCTTT. Protein sequence: CASSRLRDKNTEAFF. Filled out from reference TRBV18 and TRBJ1-1, the complete variable domain reads NAGVMQNPRHLVRRRGQEARLRCSPMKGHSHVYWYRQLPEEGLKFMVYLQKENIIDESGMPKERFSAEFPKEGPSILRIQQVVRGDSAAYFCASSRLRDKNTEAFFGQGTRLTVV.

This chain uses TRBV30 with TRBJ1-6; D unresolved. Trimming removed 2 bases from V and 6 bases from J, with 11 bases in between. There are 14 residues in the CDR3. Germline-derived CDR1 and CDR2 are GTSNPN and SVGIG (reference sequence). CDR3: CAWSPHGGNSPLHF. The CDR3 nucleotides are TGTGCCTGGAGTCCCCATGGAGGTAATTCACCCCTCCACTTT.

V and J are TRBV5-1 and TRBJ1-1; the match to TRBD1 covers 7 bases. The trim removed 2 bases at V and 9 bases at J, leaving 4 bases unmatched. This CDR3 has 12 amino acids. Germline assignment: CDR1 SGHRS and CDR2 YFSETQ. The CDR3 bases are TGCGCCAGCAGCTTACCAGGGGGAAAAGCTTTCTTT. It translates to CASSLPGGKAFF.

The rearrangement uses TRBV6-1 and TRBJ1-2; D is undetermined. The CDR3 extends over 15 amino acids. CDR1 is MNHNS, CDR2 SASEGT, per germline. V lost 4 bases to trimming and J lost 2 bases, with 14 bases between them. DNA of the CDR3: TGTGCCAGCAGTGTCGGCCTTTTTACCAACTATGGCTACACCTTC. Translating it yields CASSVGLFTNYGYTF.

This chain uses TRBV15 with TRBJ1-6, with D maybe TRBD1 (6 bases). The CDR3 extends over 16 amino acids. CDR1 is LNHNV and CDR2 is YYDKDF in the germline V gene (reference sequence). Trimming pared 1 base from V and 7 bases from J, leaving 14 bases between. The CDR3 here is CATSRGRGRGNSPLHF. The DNA for the CDR3 is TGTGCCACCAGCAGAGGCCGAGGCAGGGGAAATTCACCCCTCCACTTT.

The chain recombines TRBV7-2 with TRBJ2-7; no definite D call. In germline, CDR1 is SGHTA, CDR2 FQGNSA. This CDR3 is 13 amino acids long. V was pared by 5 bases and J by 6 bases, with 14 bases between. CDR3 sequence (DNA): TGTGCCAGCAGCCCGCGGACCCGAGGCGAGCAGTACTTC. Its protein is CASSPRTRGEQYF.

V gene TRBV14 combines with J gene TRBJ1-3; possibly TRBD1 for D (5 bases). Germline values: CDR1 SGHDN, CDR2 FVKESK. The CDR3 totals 16 residues. V was shortened by 5 bases and J by 2 bases, with 16 bases between the two germline ends. This CDR3 reads CASSRERGAPGNTIYF. CDR3 DNA sequence: TGTGCCAGCAGCAGGGAGAGGGGAGCTCCTGGAAACACCATATATTTT.

The V gene is TRBV10-3, the J gene TRBJ2-7; D remains unclear. This CDR3 is built from 14 residues. V lost 2 bases and J 5 bases, leaving 13 bases between the germline ends. Germline values: CDR1 ENHRY, CDR2 SYGVKD. The CDR3 region is CAISEGSSPDEQYF. In DNA form, the CDR3 reads TGTGCCATCAGTGAGGGTTCGTCGCCTGACGAGCAGTACTTC.

The rearrangement uses TRBV9 and TRBJ1-2; D unresolved. The germline gives CDR1 SGDLS, CDR2 YYNGEE. CDR3 size: 15 residues. V was cut by 3 bases and J by 4 bases, with 16 bases left in between. CDR3 DNA sequence: TGTGCCAGCAGCGGCACAAACCTGGCTAGCTATGGCTACACCTTC. It is translated as CASSGTNLASYGYTF.

This chain uses TRBV7-9 with TRBJ2-7; 11 nucleotides match TRBD1. V was pared by 5 bases and J by 0 bases, with 15 bases of the junction left unmatched. This CDR3 region has 19 residues. Germline values: CDR1 SEHNR, CDR2 FQNEAQ (reference sequence). The CDR3 region is CASSLSRTGGLSGSYEQYF. The CDR3, as DNA: TGTGCCAGCAGCCTTTCAAGGACAGGGGGCCTTTCGGGCTCCTACGAGCAGTACTTC.

The CDR3 DNA is TGTGCCAGCAGTTACCAACGGGCGGGGGCAGATACGCAGTATTTT. Translated, it gives CASSYQRAGADTQYF. The V call is TRBV6-6, the J call TRBJ2-3; 7 positions match TRBD2. This CDR3 is built from 15 residues. V was pared by 2 bases and J by 4 bases, with 6 bases of the junction left unmatched. Germline loops: CDR1 MNHNY, CDR2 SVGAGI (reference sequence).

The CDR3 sequence is CASRYEGQGIGAFF. The CDR3 coding sequence is TGTGCCAGCAGATACGAGGGACAGGGGATCGGAGCTTTCTTT. The chain recombines TRBV2 with TRBJ1-1; TRBD1 matches at 10 bases. The CDR3 consists of 14 residues. Trimming removed 6 bases from V and 10 bases from J; junction bases left unmatched: 11. Looked up from germline, CDR1 is SNHLY and CDR2 is FYNNEI.

This clone was found once. This chain connects TRBV6-1 to TRBJ1-5; D remains unclear. Trimming stripped 7 bases from V and 7 bases from J, with 17 bases between. This CDR3 region has 14 residues. Per germline, CDR1 MNHNS and CDR2 SASEGT. Here the CDR3 reads CASTSSTVGQPQHF. CDR3 sequence (DNA): TGTGCCAGCACCAGCTCCACGGTAGGGCAGCCCCAGCATTTT.

The chain recombines TRBV7-2 with TRBJ1-3, with TRBD1 matching 8 bases. V shed 1 base, J shed 2 bases, and the junction held 1 base outside the gene matches. The germline CDR1 and CDR2 sequences are SGHTA and FQGNSA. This CDR3 comprises 15 residues. CDR3 protein: CASSLGQGTGNTIYF. The CDR3 DNA is TGTGCCAGCAGCTTAGGACAGGGGACTGGAAACACCATATATTTT.

The CDR3 protein is CASSEVGGGLGGDTQYF. The CDR3 DNA follows: TGTGCCAGCAGTGAAGTCGGGGGTGGCCTCGGGGGAGATACGCAGTATTTT. The chain couples TRBV6-1 to TRBJ2-3, with D maybe TRBD2 (6 bases). V gave up 1 base and J gave up 5 bases, with 19 bases separating them. The CDR3 covers 17 residues. The germline gives CDR1 MNHNS, CDR2 SASEGT.

The chain links TRBV29-1 to TRBJ1-2; TRBD1 matches at 8 bases. This CDR3 spans 12 amino acids. J was trimmed by 7 bases and V by 4 bases; bases with no gene match: 5. Per germline, CDR1 SQVTM and CDR2 ANQGSEA. The CDR3 region is CSVGQGISGYTF. CDR3 bases: TGCAGCGTTGGACAGGGGATCAGTGGCTACACCTTC.

As concerns this clone: Other DNA sequences in the sample encode the same CDR3. J is TRBJ2-7 and V is TRBV5-1; D is undetermined. V was cut by 0 bases and J by 0 bases, with 7 bases left in between. Germline V gene lookup returns CDR1 SGHRS and CDR2 YFSETQ. The CDR3 has 14 residues. CDR3 coding DNA: TGCGCCAGCAGCTTGGCACCGAGCTCCTACGAGCAGTACTTC. It encodes CASSLAPSSYEQYF.

The chain recombines TRBV6-4 with TRBJ2-1, with 10 positions matching TRBD2. J was trimmed by 15 bases and V by 7 bases; bases with no gene match: 12. The CDR3 has 13 residues. Germline values: CDR1 MRHNA, CDR2 SNTAGT. CDR3 amino acids: CASKSTASGSVFF. The CDR3 DNA reads as TGTGCCAGCAAAAGTACTGCTAGCGGGAGCGTGTTCTTC.

V gene TRBV30 combines with J gene TRBJ1-5; the match to TRBD1 covers 7 bases. CDR3 length: 14 amino acids. Germline values: CDR1 GTSNPN, CDR2 SVGIG (reference sequence). J was trimmed by 1 base and V by 3 bases; bases with no gene match: 3. The CDR3 bases are TGTGCCTGGAGCGAGGGGGCAAGCAATCAGCCCCAGCATTTT. As protein: CAWSEGASNQPQHF.

This chain uses TRBV2 with TRBJ2-3, with unresolved D. V shed 7 bases and J shed 4 bases, with 9 bases lying between them. This CDR3 spans 12 amino acids. The germline CDR1 and CDR2 sequences are SNHLY and FYNNEI. The DNA of the CDR3 is TGTGCCAGCACCGAGATGTCAGATACGCAGTATTTT. Protein product: CASTEMSDTQYF.

This clone was picked up one time. The chain has TRBV7-3 and TRBJ2-5, with 11 bases lining up with TRBD2. The CDR3 contains 15 residues. Germline assignment: CDR1 SGHTA and CDR2 FQGTGA. With 6 bases clipped from V and 5 bases from J, the junction kept 8 bases outside the gene matches. CDR3 in DNA: TGTGCCAGCAGTCCTGGACTAGCGGGTGGGGAGACCCAGTACTTC. It yields the protein CASSPGLAGGETQYF.

The chain has TRBV5-6 and TRBJ2-7; D remains unclear. Between the trimmed V and J ends, which lost 2 bases and 7 bases, there was a span of 7 bases. CDR3 length: 11 residues. Germline CDR1 is SGHDT and CDR2 is YYEEEE. The CDR3 region is CASSFNGEQYF. The CDR3 region has the DNA TGTGCCAGCAGCTTTAACGGGGAGCAGTACTTC.

The V and J genes are TRBV4-2 and TRBJ1-2, with TRBD1 as a possible D gene (6 bases). The CDR3 has 15 residues. The germline V and J ends were trimmed by 6 bases and 4 bases, with 18 bases remaining between them. Germline V CDR1 and CDR2: LGHNA, YNFKEQ. The CDR3 here is CASSHGGRGGYGYTF. The CDR3 DNA reads as TGTGCCAGCAGTCATGGGGGCAGGGGAGGCTATGGCTACACCTTC.

The table lists this clone with a few counts. This chain connects TRBV9 to TRBJ2-1, with a possible D match to TRBD1 (7 bases). This CDR3 has 16 residues. Germline V gene lookup returns CDR1 SGDLS and CDR2 YYNGEE. V was shortened by 0 bases and J by 8 bases, with 18 bases between the two germline ends. CDR3 loop: CASSVAGRGAWDEQFF. CDR3 bases: TGTGCCAGCAGCGTAGCTGGCAGGGGGGCTTGGGATGAGCAGTTCTTC.

J is TRBJ1-2 and V is TRBV9; 7 bases line up with TRBD1. Germline V CDR1 and CDR2: SGDLS, YYNGEE. The CDR3 length is 15 residues. Trimming took 4 bases from V and 3 from J; bases not matched to a gene: 9. CDR3 bases: TGTGCCAGCAGCCCGTCGACAGGGATTGACTATGGCTACACCTTC. The encoded protein is CASSPSTGIDYGYTF.